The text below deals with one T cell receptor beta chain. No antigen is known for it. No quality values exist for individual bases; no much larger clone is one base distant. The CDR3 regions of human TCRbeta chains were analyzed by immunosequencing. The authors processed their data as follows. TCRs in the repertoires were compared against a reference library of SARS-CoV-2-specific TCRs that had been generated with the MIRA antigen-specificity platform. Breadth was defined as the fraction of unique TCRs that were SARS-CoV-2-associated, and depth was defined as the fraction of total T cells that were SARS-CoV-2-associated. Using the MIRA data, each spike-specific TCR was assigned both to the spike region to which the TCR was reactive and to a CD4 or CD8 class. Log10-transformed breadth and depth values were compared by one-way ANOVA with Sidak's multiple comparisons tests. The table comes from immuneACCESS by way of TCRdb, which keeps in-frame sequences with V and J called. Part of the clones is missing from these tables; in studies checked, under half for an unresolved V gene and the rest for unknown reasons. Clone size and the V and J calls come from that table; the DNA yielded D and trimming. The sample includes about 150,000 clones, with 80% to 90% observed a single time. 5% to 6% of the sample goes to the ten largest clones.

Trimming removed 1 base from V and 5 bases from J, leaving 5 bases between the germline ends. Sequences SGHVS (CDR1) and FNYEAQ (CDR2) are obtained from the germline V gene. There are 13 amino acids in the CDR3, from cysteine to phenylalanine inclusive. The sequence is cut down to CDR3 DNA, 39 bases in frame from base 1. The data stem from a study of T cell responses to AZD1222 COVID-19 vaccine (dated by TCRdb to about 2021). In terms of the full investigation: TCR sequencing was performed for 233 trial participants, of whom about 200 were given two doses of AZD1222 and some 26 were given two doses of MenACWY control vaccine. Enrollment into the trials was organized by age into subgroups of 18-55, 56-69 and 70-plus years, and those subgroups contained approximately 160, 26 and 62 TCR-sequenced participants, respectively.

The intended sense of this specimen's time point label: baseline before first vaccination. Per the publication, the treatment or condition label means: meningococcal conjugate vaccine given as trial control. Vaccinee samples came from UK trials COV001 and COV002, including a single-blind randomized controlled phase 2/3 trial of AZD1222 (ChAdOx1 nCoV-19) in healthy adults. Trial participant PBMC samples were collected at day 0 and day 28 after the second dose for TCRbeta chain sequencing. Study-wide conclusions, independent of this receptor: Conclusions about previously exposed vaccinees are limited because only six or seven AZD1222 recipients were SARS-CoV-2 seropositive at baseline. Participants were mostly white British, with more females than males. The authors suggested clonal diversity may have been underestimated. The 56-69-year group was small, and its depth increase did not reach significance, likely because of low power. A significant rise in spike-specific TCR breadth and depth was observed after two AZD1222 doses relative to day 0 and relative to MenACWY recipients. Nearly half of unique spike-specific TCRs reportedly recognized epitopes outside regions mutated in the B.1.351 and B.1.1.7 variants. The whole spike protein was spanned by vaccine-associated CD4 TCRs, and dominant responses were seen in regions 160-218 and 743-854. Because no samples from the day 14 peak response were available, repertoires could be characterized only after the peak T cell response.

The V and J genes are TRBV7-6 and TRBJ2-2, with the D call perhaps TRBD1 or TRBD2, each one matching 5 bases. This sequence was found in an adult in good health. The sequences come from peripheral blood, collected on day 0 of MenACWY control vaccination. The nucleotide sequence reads TGTGCCAGCAGCTTAGGGGGGACCGGGGAGCTGTTTTTT. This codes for CASSLGGTGELFF.